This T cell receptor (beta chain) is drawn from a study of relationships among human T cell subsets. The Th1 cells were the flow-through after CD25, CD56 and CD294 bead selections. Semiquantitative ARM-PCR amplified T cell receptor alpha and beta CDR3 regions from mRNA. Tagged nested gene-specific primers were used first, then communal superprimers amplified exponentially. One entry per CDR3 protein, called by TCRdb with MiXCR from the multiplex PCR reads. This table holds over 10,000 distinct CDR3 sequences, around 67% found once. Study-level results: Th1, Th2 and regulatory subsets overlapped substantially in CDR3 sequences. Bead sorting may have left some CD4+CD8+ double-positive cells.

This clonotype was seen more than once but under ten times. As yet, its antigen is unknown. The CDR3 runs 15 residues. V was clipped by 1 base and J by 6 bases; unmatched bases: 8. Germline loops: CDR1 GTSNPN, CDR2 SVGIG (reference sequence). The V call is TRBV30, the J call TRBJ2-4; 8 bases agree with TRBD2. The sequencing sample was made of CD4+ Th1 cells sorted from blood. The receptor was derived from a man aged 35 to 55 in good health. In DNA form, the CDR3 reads TGTGCCTGGAGTGCCCGCCCCGGGGGGGGAAACATTCAGTACTTC. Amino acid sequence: CAWSARPGGGNIQYF.